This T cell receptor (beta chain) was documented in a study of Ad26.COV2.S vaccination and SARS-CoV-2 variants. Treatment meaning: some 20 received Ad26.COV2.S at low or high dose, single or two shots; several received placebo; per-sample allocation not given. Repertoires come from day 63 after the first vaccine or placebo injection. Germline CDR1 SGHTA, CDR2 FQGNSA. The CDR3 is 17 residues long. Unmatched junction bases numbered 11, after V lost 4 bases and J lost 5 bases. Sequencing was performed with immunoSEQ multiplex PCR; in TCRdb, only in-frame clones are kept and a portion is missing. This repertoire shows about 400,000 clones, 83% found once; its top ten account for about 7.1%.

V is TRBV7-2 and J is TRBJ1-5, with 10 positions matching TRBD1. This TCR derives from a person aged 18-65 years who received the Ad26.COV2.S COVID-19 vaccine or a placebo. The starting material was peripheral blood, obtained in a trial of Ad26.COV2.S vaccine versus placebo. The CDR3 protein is CASSSSGGDRGHQPQHF. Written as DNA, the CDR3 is TGTGCCAGCAGCTCCTCGGGTGGAGACAGGGGGCATCAGCCCCAGCATTTT.